These 6 T cell receptor beta chains came from one sample sequenced in a study of blood T cells in healthy people across ages. For the second PCR, which ran for about 7 to 11 cycles, a sample-barcoded 5' primer and a J-beta primer mix were used. In TCRdb, the 5' RACE reads were re-called with MiXCR into one record per CDR3 protein. The sample shows around 500,000 distinct CDR3 sequences, 40% to 55% of them seen only once. Sequencing used blood. These receptors originate from an elderly man in good health.

This clonotype was observed at least ten times. The chain carries TRBV7-9 and TRBJ2-3; D is unclear. V was cut by 7 bases and J by 1 base, with 3 bases left in between. Germline lookup yields CDR1 SEHNR and CDR2 FQNEAQ (reference sequence). The CDR3 consists of 11 residues. DNA for the CDR3: TGTGCCAGCACAGGCACAGATACGCAGTATTTT. Translation: CASTGTDTQYF.

This clonotype was detected many times. The V call is TRBV6-6, the J call TRBJ1-5; no clear D. The CDR3 consists of 14 residues. The germline CDR1 and CDR2 sequences are MNHNY and SVGAGI (reference sequence). Trimming stripped 2 bases from V and 7 bases from J, with 12 bases between. CDR3 loop: CASSYAPVGQPQHF. The CDR3 region has the DNA TGTGCCAGCAGTTACGCGCCCGTGGGGCAGCCCCAGCATTTT.

The rearrangement links TRBV20-1 to TRBJ2-3, with 8 positions matching TRBD2. Germline-derived CDR1 and CDR2 are DFQATT and SNEGSKA (reference sequence). With 0 bases clipped from V and 13 bases from J, the junction kept 15 bases outside the gene matches. This CDR3 has 15 residues. The DNA for the CDR3 is TGCAGTGCTAGAGATGTTGGGACTAGTACGGGGTTGGAGTATTTT. Amino acid sequence: CSARDVGTSTGLEYF.

The genes are TRBV11-3 and TRBJ2-7; 9 bases align to TRBD2. The germline V gene has CDR1 SGHNT and CDR2 YENEEA. V trimming: 1 base; J trimming: 2 bases; junction bases outside the gene matches: 3. This CDR3 region has 15 residues. This chain's CDR3 is CASSLASGTAYEQYF. In DNA form, the CDR3 reads TGTGCCAGCAGCTTAGCTAGCGGGACCGCCTACGAGCAGTACTTC.

For this clonotype: One end of the junction is discordant with germline, which a read error may explain. The chain recombines TRBV27 with TRBJ2-5; possibly TRBD1 for D (6 bases). Judging by the DNA end, TRBJ2-7 fits better; the J call may be wrong. The CDR3 is 12 residues long. From germline, CDR1 is MNHEY and CDR2 SMNVEV (reference sequence). In nucleotides, the CDR3 is TGTACCAGCAGTGTCACAGGGTACGAGCAGTACTTC. It translates to CTSSVTGYEQYF.

This clonotype was found once. This chain joins TRBV6-5 and TRBJ2-2, with D possibly being TRBD1 or TRBD2 (5 bases each). The V end lost 8 bases, the J end lost 7 bases, and 14 bases lay between the germline ends. The CDR3 length is 13 residues. CDR1 is MNHEY, CDR2 SVGAGI, per germline. The CDR3 coding sequence is TGTGCCAGCGTTCTCGTGAGGGGCGGGGAGCTGTTTTTT. Its translation is CASVLVRGGELFF.